The entry that follows covers one T cell receptor beta chain sequence. The antigen is not known. CDR3 length: 15 amino acids. Germline CDR1 reads LNHDA; CDR2 reads SQIVND (reference sequence). V dropped 4 bases and J dropped 5; count of bases not matched to a gene: 2. The data belong to a study of CD4+ T cells in melanoma. Notes on the study in general: A reported correlation linked neoantigen-specific CD4+ T cells to CD8+, macrophage and B cell function. In melanoma, neoantigen-specific CD4+ T cells reportedly differed in differentiation state.

TCRdb's table, derived via immunoSEQ multiplex PCR, lists solely in-frame clones and lacks some. The sample includes about 140,000 clones, around 90% of them seen just once. This sequence joins TRBV19 and TRBJ2-5; 15 positions match TRBD2. The receptor comes from a human donor with melanoma. The CDR3 DNA is TGTGCCAGTAGTACCGGACTAGCGGGAGGGGAGACCCAGTACTTC. This sequence encodes CASSTGLAGGETQYF.